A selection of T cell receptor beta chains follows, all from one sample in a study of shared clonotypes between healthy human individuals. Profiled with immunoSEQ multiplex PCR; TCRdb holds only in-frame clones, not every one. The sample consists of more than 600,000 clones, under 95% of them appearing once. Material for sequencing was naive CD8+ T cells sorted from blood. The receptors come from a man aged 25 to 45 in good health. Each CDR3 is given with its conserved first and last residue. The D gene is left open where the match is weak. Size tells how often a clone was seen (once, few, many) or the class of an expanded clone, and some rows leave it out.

CDR3 protein: CASSDRGATDTQYF; CDR3 DNA: TGTGCCAGCAGCGACAGGGGAGCCACAGATACGCAGTATTTT; J gene: TRBJ2-3; V gene: TRBV27; D gene: TRBD1; clone size: NA
CDR3 protein: CASSLTGYEQYF; CDR3 DNA: TGTGCCAGCAGCTTAACAGGCTACGAGCAGTACTTC; J gene: TRBJ2-7; V gene: TRBV7-9; D gene: NA; clone size: few
CDR3 protein: CASSQEGRDAEAFF; CDR3 DNA: TGCGCCAGCAGCCAAGAGGGTCGGGACGCTGAAGCTTTCTTT; J gene: TRBJ1-1; V gene: TRBV4-3; D gene: NA; clone size: NA
CDR3 protein: CASSPGVYNEQFF; CDR3 DNA: TGTGCCAGCTCACCGGGAGTATACAATGAGCAGTTCTTC; J gene: TRBJ2-1; V gene: TRBV7-3; D gene: NA; clone size: NA
CDR3 protein: CASSGQGYTDTQYF; CDR3 DNA: TGTGCCAGCAGTGGACAGGGGTACACAGATACGCAGTATTTT; J gene: TRBJ2-3; V gene: TRBV28; D gene: TRBD1; clone size: NA
CDR3 protein: CASSAAATGSYNEQFF; CDR3 DNA: TGTGCCAGCAGCGCCGCCGCGACAGGGTCCTACAATGAGCAGTTCTTC; J gene: TRBJ2-1; V gene: TRBV27; D gene: TRBD1; clone size: NA
CDR3 protein: CASSLSGFRDRSSYEQYF; CDR3 DNA: TGTGCCAGCAGTTTATCGGGCTTTAGGGACCGCAGCTCCTACGAGCAGTACTTC; J gene: TRBJ2-7; V gene: TRBV28; D gene: NA; clone size: few
CDR3 protein: CASSSVARDSNQPQHF; CDR3 DNA: TGTGCCAGCAGCTCAGTCGCAAGGGACAGCAATCAGCCCCAGCATTTT; J gene: TRBJ1-5; V gene: TRBV7-9; D gene: NA; clone size: few
CDR3 protein: CASSWGNNEQFF; CDR3 DNA: TGTGCCAGCAGCTGGGGAAACAATGAGCAGTTCTTC; J gene: TRBJ2-1; V gene: TRBV5-4; D gene: NA; clone size: NA
CDR3 protein: CASSLSRGGEKLFF; CDR3 DNA: TGCGCCAGCAGCCTCTCCAGGGGTGGTGAAAAACTGTTTTTT; J gene: TRBJ1-4; V gene: TRBV4-1; D gene: NA; clone size: NA
CDR3 protein: CASAGSSYNEQFF; CDR3 DNA: TGTGCCAGCGCAGGGAGCTCCTACAATGAGCAGTTCTTC; J gene: TRBJ2-1; V gene: TRBV6-5; D gene: NA; clone size: NA
CDR3 protein: CASSELPVFSQGTEAFF; CDR3 DNA: TGTGCCAGCAGTGAATTACCAGTCTTTAGCCAGGGCACTGAAGCTTTCTTT; J gene: TRBJ1-1; V gene: TRBV6-1; D gene: NA; clone size: NA
CDR3 protein: CASSPKRSTDHTQYF; CDR3 DNA: TGTGCCAGCAGCCCAAAAAGATCGACGGATCATACGCAGTATTTT; J gene: TRBJ2-3; V gene: TRBV7-9; D gene: NA; clone size: NA
CDR3 protein: CASSPGTGINQPQHF; CDR3 DNA: TGTGCCAGCAGCCCCGGGACAGGGATCAATCAGCCCCAGCATTTT; J gene: TRBJ1-5; V gene: TRBV5-4; D gene: TRBD1; clone size: few